A selection of T cell receptor beta chains follows, all from one sample in a study of response to subunit inactivated influenza vaccine. TCRdb fed the RT-PCR reads into MiXCR, producing one record per CDR3 protein. The data hold 650,000 to 700,000 distinct CDR3 sequences, with around a sixth observed a single time. The sample consisted of PBMCs from blood, taken about 12 days after vaccination. These receptors all come from a man between 45 and 60 years old who received an inactivated influenza vaccine. Both conserved end residues are part of each CDR3. The order of the fields is V gene, J gene, CDR3 protein.

V: TRBV15
J: TRBJ2-1
CDR3: CATSRDLGGNEQFF

V: TRBV5-1
J: TRBJ2-6
CDR3: CASTPLAGANVLTF

V: TRBV11-1
J: TRBJ1-2
CDR3: CASRRDRGYGYTF

V: TRBV2
J: TRBJ2-2
CDR3: CASSGPRDTGNTGELFF

V: TRBV7-2
J: TRBJ2-3
CDR3: CASSANTDTQYF

V: TRBV6-2/TRBV6-3
J: TRBJ2-1
CDR3: CASSYSSGRAHNEQFF

V: TRBV12-3/TRBV12-4
J: TRBJ2-5
CDR3: CASSLALDRGVFQETQYF

V: TRBV21-1
J: TRBJ2-1
CDR3: CASSKKIFTSGRRYNEQFF

V: TRBV24-1
J: TRBJ2-5
CDR3: CATGERDWYQETQYF

V: TRBV12-3/TRBV12-4
J: TRBJ1-1
CDR3: CASSLGRENTEAFF

V: TRBV7-2
J: TRBJ2-7
CDR3: CASSLVASATSYEQYF

V: TRBV10-3
J: TRBJ1-1
CDR3: CAISDPGNMNTEAFF

V: TRBV5-1
J: TRBJ2-4
CDR3: CASSIDAVLGFQYF

V: TRBV7-9
J: TRBJ2-1
CDR3: CASSLGGLFYNEQFF

V: TRBV28
J: TRBJ2-1
CDR3: CASSLWDFNEQFF

V: TRBV6-2/TRBV6-3
J: TRBJ2-2
CDR3: CASSRTFGELFF

V: TRBV28
J: TRBJ2-7
CDR3: CASSLEYGEQYF

V: TRBV30
J: TRBJ2-7
CDR3: CAWSRDSYEQYF

V: TRBV2
J: TRBJ2-4
CDR3: CASSDKPRDIQYF

V: TRBV12-3/TRBV12-4
J: TRBJ2-3
CDR3: CASSLDSHTQYF

V: TRBV20-1
J: TRBJ2-1
CDR3: CSARDLEGSPYNEQFF

V: TRBV20-1
J: TRBJ1-2
CDR3: CSARDREDTGGGYGYTF

V: TRBV15
J: TRBJ1-5
CDR3: CATSRDAHRYSNQPQHF

V: TRBV20-1
J: TRBJ1-1
CDR3: CSASLRAQSEAFF

V: TRBV20-1
J: TRBJ2-7
CDR3: CSARRPDRMTTEQYF

V: TRBV6-2/TRBV6-3
J: TRBJ2-1
CDR3: CASFSDYNEQFF

V: TRBV28
J: TRBJ2-1
CDR3: CASSFMYPSGREEQFF

V: TRBV12-3/TRBV12-4
J: TRBJ2-1
CDR3: CASSFSQGEGFF

V: TRBV5-1
J: TRBJ1-2
CDR3: CASTGQAHYGYTF

V: TRBV19
J: TRBJ1-1
CDR3: CASSIVPGTGTEAFF

V: TRBV4-3
J: TRBJ2-3
CDR3: CASSQGGRITDTQYF

V: TRBV18
J: TRBJ2-5
CDR3: CASSPTSGRQTQYF

V: TRBV20-1
J: TRBJ2-3
CDR3: CSAYRETGTDTQYF

V: TRBV11-2
J: TRBJ2-5
CDR3: CASSLDRTSGFRETQYF

V: TRBV7-8
J: TRBJ2-7
CDR3: CASSPWGLGTYEQYF

V: TRBV6-2/TRBV6-3
J: TRBJ2-7
CDR3: CASSYGDSYEQYF

V: TRBV16
J: TRBJ1-1
CDR3: CASSPRLRGDTEAFF

V: TRBV15
J: TRBJ2-7
CDR3: CATPPPGLTYEQYF

V: TRBV5-1
J: TRBJ1-1
CDR3: CASSLGQGGTEAFF

V: TRBV7-3
J: TRBJ2-1
CDR3: CASSLVKVAGEQFF

V: TRBV5-5
J: TRBJ1-2
CDR3: CASSGGDRGYGYTF

V: TRBV4-3
J: TRBJ1-2
CDR3: CASSQDIAAGSTNYGYTF

V: TRBV2
J: TRBJ2-7
CDR3: CASRTGGDEQYF

V: TRBV11-1
J: TRBJ2-1
CDR3: CASSAPSGFSGRETYNEQFF

V: TRBV11-3
J: TRBJ2-2
CDR3: CASSPQFAGELFF